This passage covers 22 T cell receptor beta chains from one sample sequenced in a study of early T cells in non-severe SARS-CoV-2 infection. MiXCR was run by TCRdb on the 5' RACE reads, yielding one entry per CDR3 protein. The table lists approximately 40,000 distinct CDR3 sequences, 9.9% of them singletons. The sequencing input was whole blood. Receptors originate from an adult who was a healthcare worker with PCR-confirmed SARS-CoV-2 infection or an uninfected control (not recorded which).

This clonotype came up many times. The rearrangement joins TRBV6-5 to TRBJ1-5; 7 nucleotides match TRBD1. The V segment lost 6 bases and the J segment 5 bases; nucleotides outside the gene matches: 7. This CDR3 contains 14 residues. CDR1 is MNHEY and CDR2 is SVGAGI in the germline V gene. CDR3 protein: CASRPSGGDQPQHF. The CDR3 nucleotides are TGTGCCAGCAGGCCGTCAGGGGGGGATCAGCCCCAGCATTTT.

This clonotype has ten or more counts. The chain carries TRBV11-2 and TRBJ2-1; possibly TRBD1 for D (5 bases). V was clipped by 5 bases and J by 7 bases, with 18 bases between them. CDR3 size: 15 residues. The germline CDR1 and CDR2 sequences are SGHAT and FQNNGV. The CDR3 DNA reads TGTGCCAGCAGCGGTTTAACAGGATCCCGTAATGAGCAGTTCTTC. Translation: CASSGLTGSRNEQFF. Looking up the rest from reference TRBV11-2 and TRBJ2-1 gives the full variable domain: EAGVAQSPRYKIIEKRQSVAFWCNPISGHATLYWYQQILGQGPKLLIQFQNNGVVDDSQLPKDRFSAERLKGVDSTLKIQPAKLEDSAVYLCASSGLTGSRNEQFFGPGTRLTVL.

This clonotype was observed many times. The chain uses TRBV10-3 and TRBJ2-3; 7 nucleotides line up with TRBD2. V lost 5 bases to trimming and J lost 6 bases; unmatched junction nucleotides: 2. The CDR3 is 12 amino acids. Germline V gives CDR1 ENHRY, CDR2 SYGVKD. This CDR3 reads CAISWGGDTQYF. As DNA, the CDR3 is TGTGCCATCAGTTGGGGAGGGGATACGCAGTATTTT.

This clonotype was detected many times. This chain links TRBV28 with TRBJ1-2, with D possibly matching TRBD1 (6 bases). The CDR3 has 15 residues. Trimming removed 4 bases from V and 4 bases from J, with 16 bases in between. Germline CDR1 reads MDHEN; CDR2 reads SYDVKM. CDR3 region: CASSSSRDILYGYTF. In DNA, the CDR3 is TGTGCCAGCAGTTCGTCCCGGGACATTCTCTATGGCTACACCTTC.

A few counts support this clonotype. This rearrangement joins TRBV6-1 to TRBJ2-5; D unresolved. Germline CDR1 and CDR2: MNHNS and SASEGT. The CDR3 sequence is 11 residues long. The V gene lost 6 bases and the J gene lost 2 bases, with 4 bases spanning the gap. The CDR3 DNA is TGTGCCAGCAGGCGACAAGAGACCCAGTACTTC. It yields the protein CASRRQETQYF.

The rearrangement joins TRBV20-1 to TRBJ1-5; 8 nucleotides line up with TRBD1. CDR1 is DFQATT, CDR2 SNEGSKA, per germline (reference sequence). This CDR3 comprises 13 residues. V lost 5 bases to trimming and J lost 3 bases; unmatched junction nucleotides: 3. CDR3 in amino acids: CSAQGANNQPQHF. The CDR3 DNA reads TGCAGTGCTCAGGGGGCCAACAATCAGCCCCAGCATTTT.

This clonotype came up many times. The gene calls are TRBV3-1 and TRBJ2-5, with 8 bases fitting TRBD2. The germline CDR1 and CDR2 sequences are LGHDT and YNNKEL (reference sequence). The CDR3 covers 18 residues. V gave up 4 bases and J gave up 3 bases; unmatched junction bases: 16. The DNA of the CDR3 is TGTGCCAGCAGCCTCCTAGGCAGGGCTAGCGGGCCCGAAGAGACCCAGTACTTC. Amino acid sequence: CASSLLGRASGPEETQYF.

In its sample, this clonotype was seen a few times. The rearrangement joins TRBV5-1 to TRBJ2-2; 9 bases fit TRBD1. CDR3 size: 16 residues. The ends lost 4 bases at V and 6 bases at J; junction bases unmatched: 10. Germline CDR1 and CDR2: SGHRS and YFSETQ. DNA for the CDR3: TGCGCCAGCAGCACCGGGACAGGGATATCCGCCGGGGAGCTGTTTTTT. This codes for CASSTGTGISAGELFF.

This chain uses TRBV28 with TRBJ2-3; a weak D match, TRBD1 (5 bases). Trimming took 3 bases from V and 3 from J, leaving 13 bases between them. This CDR3 is built from 15 residues. The germline CDR1 and CDR2 sequences are MDHEN and SYDVKM. Here the CDR3 reads CASSFLSQGTDTQYF. Written as DNA, the CDR3 is TGTGCCAGCAGTTTCTTATCCCAGGGAACAGATACGCAGTATTTT. Complete variable domain (other parts from reference TRBV28 and TRBJ2-3): DVKVTQSSRYLVKRTGEKVFLECVQDMDHENMFWYRQDPGLGLRLIYFSYDVKMKEKGDIPEGYSVSREKKERFSLILESASTNQTSMYLCASSFLSQGTDTQYFGPGTRLTVL.

The chain is built from TRBV7-9 and TRBJ2-3; D not resolved. The CDR3 is 15 residues long. Germline V gives CDR1 SEHNR, CDR2 FQNEAQ (reference sequence). V shed 5 bases and J shed 0 bases, with 12 bases lying between them. The CDR3 DNA sequence: TGTGCCAGCAGCGGGTGGGATCCCAGCACAGATACGCAGTATTTT. Translating it yields CASSGWDPSTDTQYF. Based on the CDR3 plus reference TRBV7-9 and TRBJ2-3, the full variable domain is DTGVSQNPRHKITKRGQNVTFRCDPISEHNRLYWYRQTLGQGPEFLTYFQNEAQLEKSRLLSDRFSAERPKGSFSTLEIQRTEQGDSAMYLCASSGWDPSTDTQYFGPGTRLTVL.

J is TRBJ2-5 and V is TRBV6-1, with D unclear. Trimming removed 0 bases at V and 2 bases at J, with 13 bases between. CDR1 and CDR2 (germline): MNHNS, SASEGT. The CDR3 has 16 amino acids. The CDR3 is CASSEAGITAQETQYF. As DNA, the CDR3 is TGTGCCAGCAGTGAAGCGGGGATAACAGCTCAAGAGACCCAGTACTTC.

This clonotype was observed a handful of times. The CDR3 region is CSVLGLNTGELFF. CDR3 coding DNA: TGCAGCGTTTTGGGACTGAACACCGGGGAGCTGTTTTTT. The rearrangement links TRBV29-1 to TRBJ2-2; a weak D match, TRBD2 (6 bases). Germline V gene data show CDR1 as SQVTM and CDR2 as ANQGSEA. The CDR3 totals 13 residues. The V end was cut by 5 bases, the J end by 1 base, with 8 bases between.

In its sample, this clonotype was seen many times. The CDR3 reads CASNLRQGDRSPLHF. DNA for the CDR3: TGTGCCAGCAATCTAAGACAGGGAGATCGATCACCCCTCCACTTT. The rearrangement links TRBV6-6 to TRBJ1-6, with 7 nucleotides matching TRBD1. The CDR3 extends over 15 amino acids. Trimming at V came to 7 bases and at J to 10 bases, leaving 13 bases not matched to a gene. Germline CDR1 is MNHNY and CDR2 is SVGAGI (reference sequence).

This clonotype was counted ten times or more. The chain is built from TRBV7-9 and TRBJ1-1; 9 nucleotides line up with TRBD1. The germline V gene encodes CDR1 SEHNR and CDR2 FQNEAQ (reference sequence). J gave up 5 bases and V 6 bases, and 7 bases lay outside the gene matches. This CDR3 is built from 14 residues. The CDR3 DNA reads TGTGCCAGCAGTCTCGGACAGGGGCAAACTGAAGCTTTCTTT. Translation: CASSLGQGQTEAFF.

The chain couples TRBV6-5 to TRBJ2-7; D is ambiguous. The V and J ends lost 0 bases and 2 bases respectively, with 11 bases between them. This CDR3 region has 15 residues. Germline values: CDR1 MNHEY, CDR2 SVGAGI. CDR3 loop: CASSYSVQVTYEQYF. The CDR3 region has the DNA TGTGCCAGCAGTTACTCGGTTCAGGTGACCTACGAGCAGTACTTC.

This clonotype was seen ten or more times. The V call is TRBV9, the J call TRBJ2-3, with 7 nucleotides matching TRBD2. Germline V lookup: CDR1 SGDLS, CDR2 YYNGEE. Losses at the gene ends were 2 bases for V and 6 bases for J; bases not matched to a gene: 9. This CDR3 has 15 amino acids. In DNA form, the CDR3 reads TGTGCCAGCAGCGTGTGGGCGGGGGATCCGGATACGCAGTATTTT. It yields the protein CASSVWAGDPDTQYF.

The rearrangement uses TRBV12-3 or TRBV12-4 and TRBJ2-7; D remains unclear. CDR3 length equals 11 residues. Trimming removed 5 bases from V and 6 bases from J, with 8 bases in between. The CDR3 region has the DNA TGTGCCAGCAGTCATGGACCCGAGCAGTACTTC. It specifies CASSHGPEQYF.

This clonotype was found many times. This chain uses TRBV28 with TRBJ2-7; 11 nucleotides match TRBD2. There are 15 residues in the CDR3. V was pared by 6 bases and J by 0 bases, with 4 bases of the junction left unmatched. Germline V gene lookup returns CDR1 MDHEN and CDR2 SYDVKM. The CDR3 protein is CASRTSGGLSYEQYF. CDR3 DNA sequence: TGTGCCAGCAGAACTAGCGGGGGCCTCTCCTACGAGCAGTACTTC.

This clonotype appeared many times. The J gene is TRBJ2-7, the V gene TRBV23-1; 8 bases line up with TRBD1. TRBV23-1 is reported as an ORF; its role is uncertain. CDR3 length: 17 residues. The V gene end was trimmed by 0 bases and the J gene end by 3 bases; junction bases not matched to a gene: 10. This CDR3 is CASSQSAGGPADYEQYF. The CDR3 DNA sequence: TGCGCCAGCAGTCAATCGGCAGGGGGCCCTGCCGACTACGAGCAGTACTTC.

This clonotype occurred many times. The J gene is TRBJ2-1, the V gene TRBV27, with D unclear. The V and J ends lost 0 bases and 0 bases respectively, with 0 bases between them. This CDR3 is built from 13 residues. The germline V gene has CDR1 MNHEY and CDR2 SMNVEV (reference sequence). The chain's CDR3 is CASSLSSYNEQFF. CDR3 in DNA: TGTGCCAGCAGTTTATCCTCCTACAATGAGCAGTTCTTC.

The chain employs TRBV7-2 and TRBJ1-6; TRBD1 matches at 7 bases. V dropped 5 bases and J dropped 9; count of bases not matched to a gene: 10. CDR1 is SGHTA, CDR2 FQGNSA, per germline. The CDR3 totals 15 residues. The CDR3 sequence: CASSNKDRSTSPLHF. The CDR3 nucleotides are TGTGCCAGCAGCAATAAGGACAGGTCTACTTCACCCCTCCACTTT. Looking up the rest from reference TRBV7-2 and TRBJ1-6 gives the full variable domain: GAGVSQSPSNKVTEKGKDVELRCDPISGHTALYWYRQSLGQGLEFLIYFQGNSAPDKSGLPSDRFSAERTGGSVSTLTIQRTQQEDSAVYLCASSNKDRSTSPLHFGNGTRLTVT.

This clonotype was detected many times. The V call is TRBV12-3 or TRBV12-4, the J call TRBJ2-3, with 13 bases aligning to TRBD2. The CDR3 runs to 16 residues. V lost 5 bases, J lost 2 bases, and 4 bases stayed unmatched. CDR3 amino acids: CASSRTSGGPTDTQYF. CDR3 DNA sequence: TGTGCCAGCAGTAGGACTAGCGGGGGCCCCACAGATACGCAGTATTTT.